The T cell receptor (beta chain) described here comes from a study of blood T cell repertoires in COVID-19. Study-level background: Samples came from the United States, Italy and Spain, spanning acute and convalescent COVID-19. PBMCs, B-cell-depleted T cells, or T cells were the source of the cDNA or gDNA that made up the material.

Assay: immunoSEQ multiplex PCR; the TCRdb copy retains only in-frame clones and omits some. The sample carries some 150,000 clones, around 81% recorded once. The CDR3 sequence is 15 residues long. CDR1 is SEHNR, CDR2 FQNEAQ, per germline (reference sequence). V was shortened by 5 bases and J by 2 bases, with 16 bases between the two germline ends. This receptor was taken from a human donor with acute or convalescent COVID-19. The donor label of this sample is uncertain. Material for sequencing was peripheral blood. The chain employs TRBV7-9 and TRBJ2-7; D uncertain. As DNA, the CDR3 is TGTGCCAGCAGCCTTGACACATGGAACCCCTACGAGCAGTACTTC. It codes for CASSLDTWNPYEQYF.